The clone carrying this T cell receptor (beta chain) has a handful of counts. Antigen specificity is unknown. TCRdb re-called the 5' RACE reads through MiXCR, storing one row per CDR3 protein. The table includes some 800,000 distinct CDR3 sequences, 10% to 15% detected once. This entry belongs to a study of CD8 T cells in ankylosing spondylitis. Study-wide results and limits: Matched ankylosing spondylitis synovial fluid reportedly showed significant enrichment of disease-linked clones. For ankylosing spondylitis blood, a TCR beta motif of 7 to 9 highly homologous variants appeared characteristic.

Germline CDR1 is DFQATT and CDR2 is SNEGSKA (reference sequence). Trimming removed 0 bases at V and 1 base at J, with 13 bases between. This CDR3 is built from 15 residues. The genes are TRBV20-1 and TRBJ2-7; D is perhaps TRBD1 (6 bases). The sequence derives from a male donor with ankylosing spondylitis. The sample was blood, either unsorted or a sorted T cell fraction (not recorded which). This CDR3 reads CSAREGAGYSYEQYF. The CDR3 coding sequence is TGCAGTGCTAGAGAGGGGGCTGGATATTCCTACGAGCAGTACTTC.